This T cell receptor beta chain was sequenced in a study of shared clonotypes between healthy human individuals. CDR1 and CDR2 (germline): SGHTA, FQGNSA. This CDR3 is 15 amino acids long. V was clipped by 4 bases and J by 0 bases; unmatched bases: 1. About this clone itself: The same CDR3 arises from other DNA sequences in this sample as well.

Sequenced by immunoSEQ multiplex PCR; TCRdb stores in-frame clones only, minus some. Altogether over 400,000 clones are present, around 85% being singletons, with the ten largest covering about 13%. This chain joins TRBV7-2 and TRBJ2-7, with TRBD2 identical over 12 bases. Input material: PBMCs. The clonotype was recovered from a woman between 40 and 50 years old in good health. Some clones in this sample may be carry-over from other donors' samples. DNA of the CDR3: TGTGCCAGCAGCTCGGGACTAGCGGGCTCCTACGAGCAGTACTTC. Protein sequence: CASSSGLAGSYEQYF.